This TCR beta chain was captured in a study of blood T cells in healthy people across ages. Study-level background: For every two T cells, template switching captured about one barcoded beta molecule. Study-level points and caveats: Strong correlation was found linking TCR beta diversity to naive T cell percentage. Age advanced and TCR beta diversity per million T cells fell, roughly linearly.

The CDR3 length is 14 residues. The ends were cut back, 4 bases at V and 0 bases at J, with 9 bases in the middle. Germline CDR1 reads SGHNT; CDR2 reads YENEEA. As regards this clonotype: Its antigen is as yet unknown.

PCR was performed a second time for about 7 to 12 cycles using a sample-barcoded 5' primer and a J-beta primer mix. Samples each returned at least 3 million CDR3-containing paired-end reads. TCRdb reprocessed the 5' RACE reads with MiXCR, giving one entry per CDR3 protein. The sample yields roughly 930,000 distinct CDR3 sequences, around 46% seen once. The sequence was collected from a man aged 25-45 years in good health. The V and J genes are TRBV11-3 and TRBJ1-1, with D possibly matching TRBD1 (6 bases). The sequenced sample was blood. The DNA for the CDR3 is TGTGCCAGCAGCTCAGGGGATATGAACACTGAAGCTTTCTTT. Translating it yields CASSSGDMNTEAFF.